Sequencing of this T cell receptor (beta chain) was carried out in a study of T cells in Graves' hyperthyroidism and ophthalmopathy (dated by TCRdb to about 2019). A note on the overall study: Peripheral blood was collected at initial diagnosis, before any treatment. A discovery cohort of roughly 96 patients, roughly 40 with Graves' ophthalmopathy and more than 55 with stable Graves' hyperthyroidism, was used to find distinguishing TCR V-J signatures. Prospective prediction of ophthalmopathy was tested in an independent validation cohort consisting of under 20 hyperthyroidism patients and around 16 patients who later progressed to ophthalmopathy. The approximately 100 discovery patients were randomly split 7:3 into training and test sets. Thyroid tissue and blood T-cell repertoires from about six Graves' hyperthyroidism patients were also compared in the study. Following sampling, methimazole starting at 30 mg daily was given to hyperthyroidism patients, and high-dose intravenous methylprednisolone was given to ophthalmopathy patients. According to the paper, TCR Vbeta CDR3 sequencing was carried out on approximately 140 peripheral blood samples, which came from fewer than 50 ophthalmopathy, 70 to 80 hyperthyroidism and approximately 17 progressor patients. The paper as a whole reports these results and caveats: Sample size was not statistically predetermined, and investigators were not blinded to group allocation. In validation, the model predicted progression to ophthalmopathy with around 71% sensitivity and 72% to 75% specificity, a median of approximately 6.7 months before onset. In cross-validation, a model built on a 13 V-J signature told ophthalmopathy apart from stable hyperthyroidism with roughly 87% sensitivity and roughly 83% specificity, and in testing the same model reached 80%/75%. Most expanded thyroid clonotypes (frequency above 0.001) were also detected in blood, a finding suggesting that blood repertoires may reflect thyroid immune responses.

In this sample, this clonotype turned up many times. Its antigen is still unknown. No base qualities exist here, and no much larger clone lies one base off it. V loses 6 bases of germline sequence and J loses 8 bases, and the interval between the two ends is 17 bases. The germline V gene sets CDR1 to MNHNS and CDR2 to SASEGT. The CDR3 has 14 amino acids, counting the end cysteine and phenylalanine. Only the CDR3 DNA stays, 42 bases, in frame from base 1. Amplification of TCR beta CDR3 regions was carried out from RNA transcripts. The TCR CDR3 was subjected to a first round of RT-PCR using the HTBI primer set and the Qiagen OneStep RT-PCR kit. Libraries were constructed in a second round of multiplex PCR, after which size selection and purification were carried out. Paired-end sequencing of the libraries was performed with 100 bp reads on an Illumina HiSeq2000. The paper's processing steps were these. Raw data were processed with SOAPnuke, discarding reads with adapters, uncalled bases, mean Phred below 15, or no exact constant-primer or identifier match. High-quality paired reads were merged using COPE v1.2.5, and each unique nucleotide sequence was defined as a clonotype. MiTCR v1.1 was used to align clonotypes to the IMGT TRBV, TRBD and TRBJ reference segments. The analysis included only V-J combinations with a frequency above 0.0001, which together covered over 98% of the repertoires. The TCS score was defined as F50 (clonal expansion) divided by E x V (chaos), with BLOSUM62-based TCRdist calculated between CDR3 peptides within each V-J. Welch's t-statistics and random forest reduced 500 to 650 V-J features to about 13, which were used in a naive Bayes classifier (R e1071). TCRdb ran its own pipeline on the public reads, namely fastp trimming at Q25 and MiXCR clone calling, and kept in-frame beta chains. A single entry per CDR3 protein holds the most common genes and DNA from its merged rows. These V and J calls derive from TCRdb rather than the authors' analysis. The sample records a few hundred thousand distinct CDR3 sequences, about 14% of which are singletons. About 15% of the sample belongs to the ten largest clones.

Stable Graves' hyperthyroidism was defined as no progression to ophthalmopathy during 18 months of follow-up. Hyperthyroidism patients were newly diagnosed, had a disease duration of under 2 months, and were aged 18 to 65 years. The study excluded patients with uncontrolled infections, other autoimmune diseases, pregnancy or lactation. Diagnoses relied on clinical symptoms, serum thyroxine and TRAb, thyroid ultrasound and orbital computed tomography. PBMCs were separated from roughly 10 ml of fresh peripheral blood using Ficoll-Paque density gradient centrifugation. Trizol reagent was used to extract total RNA, and RNA quality was then checked on an Agilent 2100 Bioanalyzer.

Sequenced material: blood. The receptor was isolated from a woman in her thirties or forties with Graves' hyperthyroidism. Recombination joined TRBV6-1 with TRBJ1-5; the D gene is perhaps TRBD1, from 5 matching bases. The bases read TGTGCCAGCAGGGACCTTCCGGGGCGCGAGCCCCAGCATTTT. It translates to CASRDLPGREPQHF.